This TCR beta chain was identified in a study of blood T cell repertoires in COVID-19. Turning to the study itself: The samples span acute and convalescent COVID-19 from the United States, Italy and Spain.

Sequenced by immunoSEQ multiplex PCR; TCRdb stores in-frame clones only, minus some. Seen here are approximately 160,000 clones, about 82% observed once, and the top ten hold 5.5% to 8%. Germline lookup yields CDR1 SGDLS and CDR2 YYNGEE. The CDR3 sequence is 13 residues long. The V gene lost 0 bases and the J gene lost 3 bases, with 6 bases spanning the gap. Sequencing was performed on peripheral blood. This TCR came from a middle-aged man with active or convalescent COVID-19. V gene TRBV9 combines with J gene TRBJ2-5; D not certain. DNA for the CDR3: TGTGCCAGCAGCGTAGACAGAGAAGAGACCCAGTACTTC. Translation gives CASSVDREETQYF.